Following are 4 T cell receptor beta chains from one sample sequenced in a study of shared clonotypes between healthy human individuals. Repertoires were generated with immunoSEQ multiplex PCR, while TCRdb's copy carries only in-frame clones and drops some. This table holds about a million clones, 65% to 80% found once. Sequencing was carried out using memory CD4+ T cells sorted from blood. Specified subset: CD45RA-negative fraction. Receptors originate from a man aged 18 to 30 in good health.

The chain's CDR3 is CASSSVLAGAYNEQFF. CDR3 in DNA: TGTGCCAGCAGCTCGGTCTTAGCGGGAGCTTACAATGAGCAGTTCTTC. This chain connects TRBV7-8 to TRBJ2-1; TRBD2 aligns across 9 bases. Germline V CDR1 and CDR2: SGHVS, FQNEAQ. With 4 bases clipped from V and 4 bases from J, the junction kept 8 bases outside the gene matches. This CDR3 comprises 16 residues.

The chain joins TRBV19 to TRBJ1-5, with D tentatively TRBD1 (6 bases). Germline lookup yields CDR1 LNHDA and CDR2 SQIVND (reference sequence). The length of the CDR3 is 16 residues. Trimming took 3 bases from V and 0 from J, leaving 12 bases between them. The CDR3 loop reads CASSIWRDTSNQPQHF. The CDR3 DNA reads as TGTGCCAGTAGTATTTGGAGGGACACTAGCAATCAGCCCCAGCATTTT.

V is TRBV7-2 and J is TRBJ1-2; D gene unclear. V was trimmed by 7 bases and J by 6 bases, leaving 12 bases between them. CDR1 is SGHTA and CDR2 is FQGNSA in the germline V gene. The CDR3 runs 12 residues. CDR3 loop: CASTFRGNGYTF. CDR3 sequence (DNA): TGTGCCAGCACCTTCCGAGGCAATGGCTACACCTTC.

This clone was seen many times. The chain combines TRBV30 with TRBJ2-7, with D maybe TRBD1 (5 bases). With 5 bases removed from V and 3 bases from J, the gap between germline ends came to 14 bases. Looked up from germline, CDR1 is GTSNPN and CDR2 is SVGIG (reference sequence). The CDR3 contains 13 residues. CDR3 nucleotide sequence: TGTGCCTGGGAAAAGGGAAGGGGCTACGAGCAGTACTTC. Translating it yields CAWEKGRGYEQYF.